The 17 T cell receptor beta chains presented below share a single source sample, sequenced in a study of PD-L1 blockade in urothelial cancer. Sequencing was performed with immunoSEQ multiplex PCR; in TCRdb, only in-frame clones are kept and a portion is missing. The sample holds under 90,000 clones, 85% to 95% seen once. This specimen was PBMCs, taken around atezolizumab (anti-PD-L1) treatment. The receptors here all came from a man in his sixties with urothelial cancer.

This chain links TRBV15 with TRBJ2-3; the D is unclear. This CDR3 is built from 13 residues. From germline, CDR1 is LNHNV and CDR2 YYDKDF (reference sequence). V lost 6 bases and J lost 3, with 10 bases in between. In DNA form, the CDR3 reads TGTGCCACCAGTGGGCCCAAGACAGATACGCAGTATTTT. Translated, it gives CATSGPKTDTQYF.

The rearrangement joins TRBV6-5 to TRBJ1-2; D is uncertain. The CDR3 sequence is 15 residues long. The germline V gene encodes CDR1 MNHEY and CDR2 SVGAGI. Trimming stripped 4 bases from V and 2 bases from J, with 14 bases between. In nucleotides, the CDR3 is TGTGCCAGCAGTTTAGGGAGCTTGGGAAACTATGGCTACACCTTC. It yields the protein CASSLGSLGNYGYTF.

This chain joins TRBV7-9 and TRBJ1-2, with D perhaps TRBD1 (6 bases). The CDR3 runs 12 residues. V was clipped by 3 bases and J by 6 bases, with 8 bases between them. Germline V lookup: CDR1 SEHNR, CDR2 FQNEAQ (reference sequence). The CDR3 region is CASSLQGNGYTF. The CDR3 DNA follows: TGTGCCAGCAGCTTGCAGGGGAATGGCTACACCTTC.

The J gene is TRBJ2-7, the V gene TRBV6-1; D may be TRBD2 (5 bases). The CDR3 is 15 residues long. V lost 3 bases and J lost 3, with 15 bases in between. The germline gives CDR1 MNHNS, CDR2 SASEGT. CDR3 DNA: TGTGCCAGCAGTGACTTCCGGGGAAACGTCTACGAGCAGTACTTC. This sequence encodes CASSDFRGNVYEQYF.

CDR3 sequence reads: CASSITGTEAFF. The CDR3 DNA reads TGTGCCAGTAGTATAACGGGCACTGAAGCTTTCTTT. The J gene is TRBJ1-1, the V gene TRBV19; D remains ambiguous. The germline gives CDR1 LNHDA, CDR2 SQIVND (reference sequence). Trimming pared 2 bases from V and 4 bases from J, leaving 5 bases between. The CDR3 totals 12 residues.

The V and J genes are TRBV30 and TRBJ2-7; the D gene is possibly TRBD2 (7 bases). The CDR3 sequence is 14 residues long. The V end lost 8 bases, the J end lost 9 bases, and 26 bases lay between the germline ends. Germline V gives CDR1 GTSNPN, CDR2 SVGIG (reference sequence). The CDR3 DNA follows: TGTGCCGGGGGGGGCGGGAGACTTTATGGAAGGCAGTACTTC. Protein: CAGGGGRLYGRQYF.

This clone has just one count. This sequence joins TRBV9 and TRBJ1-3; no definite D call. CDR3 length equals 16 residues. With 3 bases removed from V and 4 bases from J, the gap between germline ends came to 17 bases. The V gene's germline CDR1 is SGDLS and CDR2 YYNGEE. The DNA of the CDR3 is TGTGCCAGCAGCGCCCGTCGAGAGGTTGAAGGAAACACCATATATTTT. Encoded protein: CASSARREVEGNTIYF.

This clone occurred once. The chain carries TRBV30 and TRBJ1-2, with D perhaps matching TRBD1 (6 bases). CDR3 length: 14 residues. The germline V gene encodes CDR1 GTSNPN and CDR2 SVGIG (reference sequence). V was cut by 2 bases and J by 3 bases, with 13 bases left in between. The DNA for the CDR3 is TGTGCCTGGAGTCAAGGTCAGGGGTACTATGGCTACACCTTC. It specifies CAWSQGQGYYGYTF.

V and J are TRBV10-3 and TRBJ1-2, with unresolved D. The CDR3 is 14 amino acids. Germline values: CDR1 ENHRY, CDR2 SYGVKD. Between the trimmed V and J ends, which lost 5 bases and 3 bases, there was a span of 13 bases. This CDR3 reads CAISMSQRDYGYTF. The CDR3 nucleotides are TGTGCCATCAGTATGTCCCAGAGGGACTATGGCTACACCTTC.

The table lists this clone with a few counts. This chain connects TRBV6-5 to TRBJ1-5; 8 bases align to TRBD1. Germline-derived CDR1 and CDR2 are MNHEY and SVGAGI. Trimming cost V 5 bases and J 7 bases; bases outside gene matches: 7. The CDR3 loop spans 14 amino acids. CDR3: CASSDDRGYQPQHF. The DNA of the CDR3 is TGTGCCAGCAGTGACGACAGGGGTTACCAGCCCCAGCATTTT.

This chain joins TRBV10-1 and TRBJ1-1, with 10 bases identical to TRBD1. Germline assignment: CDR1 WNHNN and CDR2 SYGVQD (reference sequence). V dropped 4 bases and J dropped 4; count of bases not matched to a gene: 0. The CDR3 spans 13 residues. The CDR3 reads CASSGTGGTEAFF. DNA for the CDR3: TGCGCCAGCAGTGGGACAGGGGGCACTGAAGCTTTCTTT.

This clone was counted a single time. CDR3 amino acids: CASRLQGNPGETQYF. As DNA, the CDR3 is TGTGCCAGCAGGCTACAGGGGAATCCTGGGGAGACCCAGTACTTC. This rearrangement joins TRBV6-1 to TRBJ2-5; 7 positions match TRBD1. Trimming at V came to 6 bases and at J to 5 bases, leaving 12 bases not matched to a gene. The CDR3 spans 15 residues. The germline gives CDR1 MNHNS, CDR2 SASEGT.

The CDR3 loop reads CASSLAGLAGDTQYF. The CDR3 DNA follows: TGTGCCAGCAGCTTAGCCGGACTCGCCGGAGATACGCAGTATTTT. The J gene is TRBJ2-3, the V gene TRBV5-4, with D possibly TRBD2 on 5 matching bases. The CDR3 runs to 15 residues. Germline V gene lookup returns CDR1 SGHNT and CDR2 YYREEE (reference sequence). V shed 2 bases and J shed 5 bases, with 15 bases lying between them. The variable domain in full, completed from reference TRBV5-4 and TRBJ2-3, reads ETGVTQSPTHLIKTRGQQVTLRCSSQSGHNTVSWYQQALGQGPQFIFQYYREEENGRGNFPPRFSGLQFPNYSSELNVNALELDDSALYLCASSLAGLAGDTQYFGPGTRLTVL.

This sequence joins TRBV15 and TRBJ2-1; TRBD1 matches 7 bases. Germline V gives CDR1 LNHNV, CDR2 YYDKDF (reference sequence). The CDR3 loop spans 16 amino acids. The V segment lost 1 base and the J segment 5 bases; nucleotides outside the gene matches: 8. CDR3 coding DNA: TGTGCCACCAGCAGAGGACAGGGACGTGACGACAATGAGCAGTTCTTC. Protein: CATSRGQGRDDNEQFF.

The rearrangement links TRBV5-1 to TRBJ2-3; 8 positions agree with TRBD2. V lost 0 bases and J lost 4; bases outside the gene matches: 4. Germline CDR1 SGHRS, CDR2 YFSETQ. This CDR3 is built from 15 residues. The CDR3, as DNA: TGCGCCAGCAGCTTGGCGGGAGGGCTCGCAGATACGCAGTATTTT. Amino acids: CASSLAGGLADTQYF.

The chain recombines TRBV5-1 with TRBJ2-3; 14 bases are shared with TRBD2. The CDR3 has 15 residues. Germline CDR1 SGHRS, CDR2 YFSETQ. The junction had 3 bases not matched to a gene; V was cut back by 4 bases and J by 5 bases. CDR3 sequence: CASSQGTSGRDTQYF. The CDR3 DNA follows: TGCGCCAGCAGCCAAGGGACTAGCGGGAGAGATACGCAGTATTTT. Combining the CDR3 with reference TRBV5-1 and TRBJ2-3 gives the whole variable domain KAGVTQTPRYLIKTRGQQVTLSCSPISGHRSVSWYQQTPGQGLQFLFEYFSETQRNKGNFPGRFSGRQFSNSRSEMNVSTLELGDSALYLCASSQGTSGRDTQYFGPGTRLTVL.

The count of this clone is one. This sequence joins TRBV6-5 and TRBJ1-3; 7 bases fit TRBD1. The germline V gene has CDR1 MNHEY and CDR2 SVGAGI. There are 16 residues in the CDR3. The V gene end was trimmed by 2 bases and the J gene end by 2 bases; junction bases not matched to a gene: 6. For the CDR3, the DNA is TGTGCCAGCAGTTACGCACAACAGGGGCCTGGAAACACCATATATTTT. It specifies CASSYAQQGPGNTIYF.